This record covers a single T cell receptor beta chain. The data are from a study of T cell repertoires in ileal Crohn's disease. Study-level background: Postoperative therapy was given to about half: about 11 thiopurines, 15 to 20 anti-TNF agents.

This table comes from immunoSEQ multiplex PCR, and its TCRdb copy is limited to in-frame clones, with some not included. The sample lists over 25,000 clones; around three quarters were seen once. V gave up 1 base and J gave up 6 bases, with 5 bases separating them. CDR1 and CDR2 from the germline V gene are MGHDK and SYGVNS. CDR3 length equals 12 residues. Sequencing was carried out using ileal tissue. The chain couples TRBV25-1 to TRBJ2-3; D unclear. The origin of this receptor is an adult with Crohn's disease. DNA of the CDR3: TGTGCCAGCAGTGAATTCAGTGATACGCAGTATTTT. This sequence encodes CASSEFSDTQYF.